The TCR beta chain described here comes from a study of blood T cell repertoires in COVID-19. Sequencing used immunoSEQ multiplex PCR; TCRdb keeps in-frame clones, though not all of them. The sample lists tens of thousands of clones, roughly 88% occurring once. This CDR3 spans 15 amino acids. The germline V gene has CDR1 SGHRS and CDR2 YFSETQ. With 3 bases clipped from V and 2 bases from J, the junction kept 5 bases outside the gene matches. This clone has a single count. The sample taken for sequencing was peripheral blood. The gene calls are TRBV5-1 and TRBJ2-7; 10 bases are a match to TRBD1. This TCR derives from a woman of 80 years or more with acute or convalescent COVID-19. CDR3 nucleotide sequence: TGCGCCAGCAGCTCAGCCGGGACAGGGGCCTACGAGCAGTACTTC. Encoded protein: CASSSAGTGAYEQYF.